This T cell receptor beta chain was found in a study of T cell repertoires in cytomegalovirus infection. At the level of the study: The authors used CMV epitopes that were HLA-C-restricted (recently identified) and HLA-B-restricted (well studied). Study results and caveats: Summed public TCR beta family frequency identified CMV carriers bearing the relevant HLA. CMV-specific TCR beta clonotypes restricted by HLA-C dominated the ex vivo response.

TCRdb re-called the reads with MiXCR, one entry per CDR3 protein. The data hold roughly 920,000 distinct CDR3 sequences, with approximately 31% observed a single time. This clonotype was detected a few times. As yet, its antigen is unknown. Sequences were derived from cultured CD8+ T cells from PBMCs, sampled from culture after CMV antigen stimulation. The origin of this receptor is a human donor in good health (CMV status not recorded). Some clones in this sample may be carry-over from other donors' samples.

In DNA, the CDR3 is TGTGCCAGCAGTTGGTCACTCGAGACAGGTTTTACGGGCTACACCTTC. This codes for CASSWSLETGFTGYTF. This chain uses TRBV12-3 or TRBV12-4 with TRBJ1-2; TRBD1 might be the D (6 bases). There are 16 residues in the CDR3. V lost 4 bases, J lost 8 bases, and 23 bases lay in between.